What follows describes a single TCR beta chain. This sample stems from a study of technical replicates of blood from a few donors. The CDR3 has 16 amino acids. The V and J ends lost 5 bases and 1 base, in that order; junction bases with no gene match: 8. The germline gives CDR1 SGHAT, CDR2 FQNNGV. Assay used: immunoSEQ multiplex PCR; TCRdb lists only in-frame clones, some missing. This table holds approximately 79,000 clones, about 90% found once. Sequencing was done on a sample of T cells isolated from PBMCs. The chain combines TRBV11-2 with TRBJ2-3, with 8 positions matching TRBD2. The receptor comes from a human donor in good health. As DNA, the CDR3 is TGTGCCAGCAGCCGAATAGCCGGGAGGGGCACAGATACGCAGTATTTT. As protein: CASSRIAGRGTDTQYF.